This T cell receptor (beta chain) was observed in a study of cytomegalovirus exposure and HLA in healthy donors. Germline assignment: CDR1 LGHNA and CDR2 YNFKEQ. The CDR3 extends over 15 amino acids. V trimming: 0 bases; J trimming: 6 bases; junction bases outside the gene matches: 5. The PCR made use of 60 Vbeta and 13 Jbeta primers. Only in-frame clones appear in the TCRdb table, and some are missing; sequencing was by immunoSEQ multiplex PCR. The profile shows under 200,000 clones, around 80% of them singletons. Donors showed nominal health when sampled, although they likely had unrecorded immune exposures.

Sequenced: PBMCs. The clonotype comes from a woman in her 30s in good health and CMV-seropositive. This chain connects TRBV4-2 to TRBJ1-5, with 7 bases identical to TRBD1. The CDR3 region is CASSQDGAGGQPQHF. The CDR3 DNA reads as TGTGCCAGCAGCCAAGACGGCGCAGGGGGTCAGCCCCAGCATTTT.